This TCR beta chain was sequenced for a study of blood T cell repertoires in COVID-19. Study context: Nucleic acid was either cDNA or gDNA, and it came from T cells, B-cell-depleted T cells, or PBMCs.

The CDR3 length is 14 residues. Germline assignment: CDR1 ENHRY and CDR2 SYGVKD. With V trimmed by 5 bases and J by 4 bases, 7 bases remained unmatched. Here immunoSEQ multiplex PCR was the method, and the copy in TCRdb shows in-frame clones only, minus some. Here the sample spans roughly 40,000 clones, about four fifths being singletons. Sample: peripheral blood. The clonotype comes from a human donor with acute or convalescent COVID-19. The donor label of this sample is uncertain. The chain is built from TRBV10-3 and TRBJ2-5; TRBD1 agrees at 7 bases. The CDR3 DNA is TGTGCCATCAGTCATCGGGCAGGGGGAGAGACCCAGTACTTC. Translation: CAISHRAGGETQYF.